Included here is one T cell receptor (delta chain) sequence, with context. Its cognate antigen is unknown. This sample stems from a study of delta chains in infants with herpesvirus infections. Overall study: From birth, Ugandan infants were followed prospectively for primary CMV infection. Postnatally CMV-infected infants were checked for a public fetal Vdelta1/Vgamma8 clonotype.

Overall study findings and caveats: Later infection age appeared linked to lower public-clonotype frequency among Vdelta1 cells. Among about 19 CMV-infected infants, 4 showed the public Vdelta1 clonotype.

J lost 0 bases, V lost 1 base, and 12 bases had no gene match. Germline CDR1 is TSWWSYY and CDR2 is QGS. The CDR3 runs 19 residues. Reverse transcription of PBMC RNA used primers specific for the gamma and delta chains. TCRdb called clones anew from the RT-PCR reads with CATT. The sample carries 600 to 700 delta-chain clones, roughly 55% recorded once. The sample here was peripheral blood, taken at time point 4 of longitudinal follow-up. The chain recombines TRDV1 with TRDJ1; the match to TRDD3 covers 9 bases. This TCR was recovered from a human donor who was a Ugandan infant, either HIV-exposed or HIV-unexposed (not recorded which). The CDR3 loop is CALGERWYYWGTYTDKLIF. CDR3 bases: TGTGCTCTTGGGGAACGATGGTACTACTGGGGGACTTACACCGATAAACTCATCTTT.